The clone carrying this TCR beta chain has more than one count but fewer than ten. The data belong to a study of beta chain features in type 1 diabetes. CDR1 is SQVTM, CDR2 ANQGSEA, per germline. Trimming pared 7 bases from V and 8 bases from J, leaving 9 bases between. This CDR3 has 10 amino acids. What was sequenced were expressed TCRB transcripts, since all of the isolated RNA had been reverse transcribed. Reads from naive, central memory and regulatory T cell samples averaged approximately 3.7 million. TCRdb's copy holds only in-frame clones and misses some; the assay was immunoSEQ multiplex PCR. The profile shows 130,000 to 150,000 clones, roughly a tenth of them singletons. There was one heparinised blood draw per donor, averaging about 116 mL. A CD45RO/CCR7/CD25/CD127/CD95/CD27 panel sorted naive, central memory, regulatory and stem cell-like memory CD4+ cells.

The clonotype originates from a man younger than 35 in good health. V gene TRBV29-1 combines with J gene TRBJ2-1, with D unclear. Sample: naive CD4+ T cells from blood. The CDR3 spells CSGQVYEQFF. The CDR3 bases are TGCAGCGGCCAGGTGTATGAGCAGTTCTTC.